This passage covers 18 T cell receptor beta chains from one sample sequenced in a study of blood T cell repertoires in COVID-19. Some clones are missing from TCRdb's copy, which holds only in-frame ones; the method was immunoSEQ multiplex PCR. The table lists fewer than 250,000 clones, approximately 81% of them singletons, with 8.5% to 10% in the top ten. Sequencing used PBMCs or T cells enriched from blood (not recorded which). All receptors derive from a woman aged 45-60 years with acute COVID-19.

The chain combines TRBV7-8 with TRBJ2-7; D perhaps matches TRBD2 (6 bases). Trimming removed 1 base from V and 4 bases from J, with 17 bases in between. Germline loops: CDR1 SGHVS, CDR2 FQNEAQ. CDR3 length equals 16 residues. This CDR3 is CASSLDGGGSVYEQYF. CDR3 sequence (DNA): TGTGCCAGCAGCTTAGATGGAGGAGGGTCTGTGTACGAGCAGTACTTC.

Notes on this clone: This CDR3 fails to terminate in the conserved phenylalanine or tryptophan, so it likely reflects a read error. No DNA is shown, since the ends of the CDR3 on it are uncertain; the CDR3 is the one TCRdb lists. This sequence joins TRBV5-1 and TRBJ1-4; the table's D call, TRBD1, was not checked against the DNA. Per germline, CDR1 SGHRS and CDR2 YFSETQ. A total of 8 residues make up the CDR3, ends included. The CDR3 spells CASSSRQG.

CDR3 protein: CASSTTRSNSPLHF. CDR3 bases: TGTGCCAGTAGTACAACTAGAAGTAATTCACCCCTCCACTTT. This sequence joins TRBV19 and TRBJ1-6; D uncertain. This CDR3 has 14 residues. V was cut by 4 bases and J by 6 bases, with 10 bases left in between. Germline V gene data show CDR1 as LNHDA and CDR2 as SQIVND (reference sequence).

The rearrangement joins TRBV18 to TRBJ2-5, with 10 bases lining up with TRBD2. The J segment lost 4 bases and the V segment lost 4 bases, leaving 6 bases of the junction unmatched. Per the germline V gene, CDR1 is KGHSH and CDR2 is LQKENI. The CDR3 is 15 residues long. The CDR3 region is CASSLASGSTETQYF. The CDR3 DNA reads as TGTGCCAGCTCACTGGCTAGCGGGAGTACAGAGACCCAGTACTTC.

The V and J genes are TRBV3-1 (or the pseudogene TRBV3-2) and TRBJ2-3, with TRBD2 identical over 9 bases. The length of the CDR3 is 16 residues. Losses at the gene ends were 0 bases for V and 5 bases for J; bases not matched to a gene: 6. Germline CDR1 reads LGHDT; CDR2 reads YNNKEL (reference sequence). The DNA for the CDR3 is TGTGCCAGCAGCCAAGAGCGCGCGGGGGGGCTAGATACGCAGTATTTT. Amino acid sequence: CASSQERAGGLDTQYF.

V and J are TRBV9 and TRBJ1-3; TRBD1 matches 8 bases. From germline, CDR1 is SGDLS and CDR2 YYNGEE. Germline trimming cut 0 bases from V and 2 bases from J; bases unmatched to any gene: 1. The CDR3 has 15 residues. CDR3 in amino acids: CASSVGTGPGNTIYF. As DNA, the CDR3 is TGTGCCAGCAGCGTAGGGACAGGGCCTGGAAACACCATATATTTT.

CDR3: CASSAVGVEETQYF. The CDR3 bases are TGTGCCAGCAGCGCGGTAGGGGTGGAGGAGACCCAGTACTTC. The rearrangement uses TRBV9 and TRBJ2-5, with TRBD1 as a possible D gene (5 bases). This CDR3 has 14 residues. V shed 3 bases and J shed 5 bases, with 14 bases lying between them. Germline-derived CDR1 and CDR2 are SGDLS and YYNGEE.

CDR3 loop: CASSLGLAGTNTGELFF. CDR3 sequence (DNA): TGTGCCAGCAGCCTCGGACTAGCGGGGACGAACACCGGGGAGCTGTTTTTT. The J gene is TRBJ2-2, the V gene TRBV11-2; 12 bases line up with TRBD2. Looked up from germline, CDR1 is SGHAT and CDR2 is FQNNGV. The CDR3 runs 17 residues. Unmatched junction bases numbered 4, after V lost 5 bases and J lost 0 bases.

The gene calls are TRBV11-3 and TRBJ2-5; perhaps TRBD1 as D (6 bases). V lost 3 bases to trimming and J lost 0 bases, with 17 bases between them. From germline, CDR1 is SGHNT and CDR2 YENEEA. There are 17 residues in the CDR3. This chain's CDR3 is CASSLPTGKVNQETQYF. The CDR3 DNA follows: TGTGCCAGCAGCTTGCCCACAGGGAAGGTGAACCAAGAGACCCAGTACTTC.

The V and J genes are TRBV7-9 and TRBJ2-2; 9 nucleotides agree with TRBD2. After removal of 1 base from V and 6 bases from J, the junction contained 9 bases not matched to a gene. Per the germline V gene, CDR1 is SEHNR and CDR2 is FQNEAQ (reference sequence). This CDR3 spans 17 amino acids. The CDR3 protein is CASSLDGLAIDAGELFF. The CDR3 region has the DNA TGTGCCAGCAGCTTAGACGGACTAGCGATTGACGCCGGGGAGCTGTTTTTT.

This clone was recorded a few times. As DNA, the CDR3 is TGTGCCAGCAGTTCCCCCAGCGGGAGCTTTAACAATGAGCAGTTCTTC. Its translation: CASSSPSGSFNNEQFF. This chain uses TRBV28 with TRBJ2-1; TRBD2 matches 8 bases. This CDR3 is built from 16 residues. The J segment lost 5 bases and the V segment lost 4 bases, leaving 10 bases of the junction unmatched. Germline values: CDR1 MDHEN, CDR2 SYDVKM.

This clone is a singleton in its sample. This rearrangement joins TRBV7-9 to TRBJ2-7, with TRBD1 matching over 7 bases. After removal of 2 bases from V and 6 bases from J, the junction contained 7 bases not matched to a gene. Germline CDR1 and CDR2: SEHNR and FQNEAQ (reference sequence). The CDR3 sequence is 14 residues long. CDR3 DNA: TGTGCCAGCAGCTTAACCGGACAGGCTCGCGAGCAGTACTTC. It encodes CASSLTGQAREQYF.

This sequence joins TRBV24-1 and TRBJ2-1; TRBD2 agrees at 16 bases. Unmatched junction bases numbered 5, after V lost 4 bases and J lost 0 bases. The CDR3 runs to 19 residues. The germline V gene encodes CDR1 KGHDR and CDR2 SFDVKD. DNA of the CDR3: TGTGCCACCAGTGACCCGGGACTAGCGGGGGGGAGCTCCTACAATGAGCAGTTCTTC. Translating gives CATSDPGLAGGSSYNEQFF.

This rearrangement joins TRBV9 to TRBJ2-3; D ambiguous. Germline loops: CDR1 SGDLS, CDR2 YYNGEE. The V and J ends lost 4 bases and 0 bases respectively, with 12 bases between them. This CDR3 region has 15 residues. DNA of the CDR3: TGTGCCAGCAGCTCGACTGTAACTAGCACAGATACGCAGTATTTT. Its protein product is CASSSTVTSTDTQYF.

V and J are TRBV5-1 and TRBJ2-3; the D gene is possibly TRBD2 (6 bases). From germline, CDR1 is SGHRS and CDR2 YFSETQ. V gave up 4 bases and J gave up 5 bases, with 11 bases separating them. The CDR3 loop spans 13 amino acids. The CDR3: CASSTQGGDTQYF. CDR3 in DNA: TGCGCCAGCAGCACCCAGGGAGGAGATACGCAGTATTTT.

The chain is built from TRBV20-1 and TRBJ2-1; TRBD2 agrees at 8 bases. This CDR3 comprises 16 residues. V shed 3 bases, J shed 3 bases, and the junction held 10 bases outside the gene matches. The germline V gene has CDR1 DFQATT and CDR2 SNEGSKA (reference sequence). CDR3 loop: CSASQPAGGRYNEQFF. DNA of the CDR3: TGCAGTGCTAGTCAACCCGCGGGGGGCCGCTACAATGAGCAGTTCTTC.

The gene calls are TRBV3-1 (or the pseudogene TRBV3-2) and TRBJ1-2, with D perhaps matching TRBD1 (5 bases). The CDR3 extends over 15 amino acids. Trimming took off 2 bases at V and 1 base at J, with 11 bases between the two ends. Per the germline V gene, CDR1 is LGHDT and CDR2 is YNNKEL (reference sequence). CDR3 loop: CASSQSQDYNYGYTF. The CDR3 DNA reads as TGTGCCAGCAGCCAATCACAGGACTATAACTATGGCTACACCTTC.

The rearrangement joins TRBV7-8 to TRBJ2-7, with D possibly matching TRBD1 (5 bases). CDR3 length: 13 amino acids. CDR1 and CDR2 from the germline V gene are SGHVS and FQNEAQ. V gave up 4 bases and J gave up 7 bases, with 14 bases separating them. CDR3 residues: CASSSNQGYEQYF. DNA for the CDR3: TGTGCCAGCAGCTCAAATCAGGGATATGAGCAGTACTTC.